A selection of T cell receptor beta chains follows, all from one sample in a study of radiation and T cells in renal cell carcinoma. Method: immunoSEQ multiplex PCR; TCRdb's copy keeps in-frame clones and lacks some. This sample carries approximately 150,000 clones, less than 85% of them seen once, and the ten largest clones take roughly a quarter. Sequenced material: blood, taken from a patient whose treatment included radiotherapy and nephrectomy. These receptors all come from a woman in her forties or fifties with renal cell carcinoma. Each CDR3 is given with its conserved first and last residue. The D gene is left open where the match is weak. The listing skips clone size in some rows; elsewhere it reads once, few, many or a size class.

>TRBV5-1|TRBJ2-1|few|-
TGCGCCAGCAGCAACCTCAATGAGCAGTTCTTC
CASSNLNEQFF
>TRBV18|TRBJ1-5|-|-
TGTGCCAGCTCAAGAGGGGGTGATCAGCCCCAGCATTTT
CASSRGGDQPQHF
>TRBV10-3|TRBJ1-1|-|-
TGTGCCATCAGGGGGGCGAACACTGAAGCTTTCTTT
CAIRGANTEAFF
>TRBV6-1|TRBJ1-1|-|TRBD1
TGTGCCAGCAGTTTACAGGGGGAACTGAACACTGAAGCTTTCTTT
CASSLQGELNTEAFF
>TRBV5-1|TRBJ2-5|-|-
TGCGCCAGCAGCACTGGGACAAATCAAGAGACCCAGTACTTC
CASSTGTNQETQYF
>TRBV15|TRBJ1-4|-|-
TGTGCCACCAGCAGAGACAGGGACATCGGTGAAAAACTGTTTTTT
CATSRDRDIGEKLFF
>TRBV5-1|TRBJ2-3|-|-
TGCGCCAGCAGCTTGGGTCCCATCTCTAGCACAGATACGCAGTATTTT
CASSLGPISSTDTQYF
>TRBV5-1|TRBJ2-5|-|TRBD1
TGCGCCAGCAGCTTTGGACACAGGGGTCCAGAGACCCAGTACTTC
CASSFGHRGPETQYF
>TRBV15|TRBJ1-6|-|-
TGTGCCACCAGCCAGGGTCGTTATTCACCCCTCCACTTT
CATSQGRYSPLHF
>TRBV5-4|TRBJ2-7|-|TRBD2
TGTGCCAGCAGCCATGGCACCGGGACTAATTACGAGCAGTACTTC
CASSHGTGTNYEQYF
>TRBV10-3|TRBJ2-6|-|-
TGTGCCATCAGCCTGGACTCCTCTGGGGCCAACGTCCTGACTTTC
CAISLDSSGANVLTF
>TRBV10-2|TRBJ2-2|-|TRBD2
TGCGCCACCACGAGCGGGAGGAGGGAGCTGTTTTTT
CATTSGRRELFF
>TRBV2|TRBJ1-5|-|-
TGTGCCAGCAGTGAAGGCGGGAGTCAGCCCCAGCATTTT
CASSEGGSQPQHF
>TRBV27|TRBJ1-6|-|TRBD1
TGTGCCAGCAGTTTATCCCAGGGGGCCCTACGCTACTCACCCCTCCACTTT
CASSLSQGALRYSPLHF
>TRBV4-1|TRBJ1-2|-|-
TGCGCCAGCAGCCCTAACCAGGGCCTGGTTCTCGGCTACACCTTC
CASSPNQGLVLGYTF
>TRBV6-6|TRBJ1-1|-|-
TGTGCCAGCAGTTACTCGAAGGGGGGTGAAGCTTTCTTT
CASSYSKGGEAFF
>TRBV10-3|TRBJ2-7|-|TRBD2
TGTGCCATCAGTGAATCGGGACTAGCAAACGAGCAGTACTTC
CAISESGLANEQYF
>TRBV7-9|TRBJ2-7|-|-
TGTGCCAGCAGCTTGTACCAGGGAGGTACCGCCTACGAGCAGTACTTC
CASSLYQGGTAYEQYF
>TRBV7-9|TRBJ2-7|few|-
TGTGCCAGCAGTACAGGGCAGTCCTACGAGCAGTACTTC
CASSTGQSYEQYF
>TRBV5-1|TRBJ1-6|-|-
TGCGCCAGCAGCTTGATGGCCGATTCACCCCTCCACTTT
CASSLMADSPLHF
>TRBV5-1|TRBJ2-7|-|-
TGCGCCAGCAGCTTGGTCGGGGCAGGGTCGTCCTACGAGCAGTACTTC
CASSLVGAGSSYEQYF
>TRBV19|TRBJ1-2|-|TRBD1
TGTGCCAGTTCGACAGGGACCTATGGCTACACCTTC
CASSTGTYGYTF
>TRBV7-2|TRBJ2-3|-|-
TGTGCCAGCAGCTTTGCCCCAACCACAGATACGCAGTATTTT
CASSFAPTTDTQYF
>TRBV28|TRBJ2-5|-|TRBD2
TGTGCCAGCAGTCCTTTGGCGGGGGTAGCCCAGTACTTC
CASSPLAGVAQYF
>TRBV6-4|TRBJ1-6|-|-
TGTGCCAGCAGACATTCACCCCTCCACTTT
CASRHSPLHF
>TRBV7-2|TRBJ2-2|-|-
TGTGCCAGCACCCGACTGCCCGGGGAGCTGTTTTTT
CASTRLPGELFF
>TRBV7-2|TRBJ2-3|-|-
TGTGCCAGCAGCATCAACAGGGTCGATACGCAGTATTTT
CASSINRVDTQYF
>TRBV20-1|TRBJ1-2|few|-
TGCAGTGGCCGGGACCCCCCGGGCTACACCTTC
CSGRDPPGYTF
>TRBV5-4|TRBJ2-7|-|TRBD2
TGTGCCAGCAGCCCGGGGACTAGCGGATTCTCCTACGAGCAGTACTTC
CASSPGTSGFSYEQYF
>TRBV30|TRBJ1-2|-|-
TGTGCCTGGAGTGTACAAGGGCTCTATGGCTACACCTTC
CAWSVQGLYGYTF
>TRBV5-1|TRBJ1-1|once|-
TGCGCCAGCAGCTTGGACTTTGGAGGGGACAACACTGAAGCTTTCTTT
CASSLDFGGDNTEAFF
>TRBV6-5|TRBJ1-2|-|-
TGTGCCAGCAGTACCGGGGTTTCTGAAGTGATCTTC
CASSTGVSEVIF
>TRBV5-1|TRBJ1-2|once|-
TGCGCCAGCAGCTTGGAGGACAGTGACTATGGCTACACCTTC
CASSLEDSDYGYTF
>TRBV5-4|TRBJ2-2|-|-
TGTGCCAGCAGCTCCCCAACGGGGAACACCGGGGAGCTGTTTTTT
CASSSPTGNTGELFF
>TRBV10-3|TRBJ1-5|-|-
TGTGCCATCGTAGCGGGCCCCAATCAGCCCCAGCATTTT
CAIVAGPNQPQHF
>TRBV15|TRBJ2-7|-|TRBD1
TGTGCCACCAGCAGTGTATGGGACAGGGGTTACGAGCAGTACTTC
CATSSVWDRGYEQYF
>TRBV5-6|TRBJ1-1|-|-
TGTGCCAGCAGCCTCGACAGGAACGAAGCTTTCTTT
CASSLDRNEAFF
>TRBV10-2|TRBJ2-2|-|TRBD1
TGCGCCAGCAGCCAGGGGCAGACAGGGGCCGGCACCGGGGAGCTGTTTTTT
CASSQGQTGAGTGELFF
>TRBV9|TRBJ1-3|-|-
TGTGCCAGCAGCGTAGGAGGGCTTGACACCATATATTTT
CASSVGGLDTIYF
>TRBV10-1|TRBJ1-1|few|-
TGCGCCAGCAGTGATGATATGAACACTGAAGCTTTCTTT
CASSDDMNTEAFF
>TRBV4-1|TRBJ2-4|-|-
TGCGCCAGCAGCCATAGGGGATCCAAAAACATTCAGTACTTC
CASSHRGSKNIQYF
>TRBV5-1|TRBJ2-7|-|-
TGCGCCAGCAGCTTGGAAAGCATTAGCTCCTACGAGCAGTACTTC
CASSLESISSYEQYF
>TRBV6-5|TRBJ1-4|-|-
TGTGCCAGCAGTAGAGGTGGTGCTAATGAAAAACTGTTTTTT
CASSRGGANEKLFF
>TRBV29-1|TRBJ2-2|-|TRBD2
TGCAGCGTTGAATCGGCGGGGGTCACCGGGGAGCTGTTTTTT
CSVESAGVTGELFF
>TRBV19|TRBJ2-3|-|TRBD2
TGTGCCAGTAGTATAGTGACTAGCGGGGGAACAGATACGCAGTATTTT
CASSIVTSGGTDTQYF
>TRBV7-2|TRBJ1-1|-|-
TGTGCCAGCAGCTTAGCGGGGGGGCCCACTGAAGCTTTCTTT
CASSLAGGPTEAFF
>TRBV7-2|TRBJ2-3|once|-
TGTGCCAGCGCCGCCGGGCCAGGCACAGATACGCAGTATTTT
CASAAGPGTDTQYF
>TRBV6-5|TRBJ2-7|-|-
TGTGCCAGCAAGTTACAAGGACCCTACGAGCAGTACTTC
CASKLQGPYEQYF
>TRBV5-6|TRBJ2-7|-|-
TGTGCCAGCAGCTTGATTAGTTCCTACGAGCAGTACTTC
CASSLISSYEQYF
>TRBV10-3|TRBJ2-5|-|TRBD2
TGTGCCATCAGTTTAGCGGGAGGAGAGACCCAGTACTTC
CAISLAGGETQYF
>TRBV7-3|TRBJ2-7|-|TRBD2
TGTGCCAGCAGCTTAAGCGGGAGGGGCTACGAGCAGTACTTC
CASSLSGRGYEQYF